Listed here are 10 T cell receptor beta chains from one sample, sequenced in a study of cytomegalovirus exposure and HLA in healthy donors (dated by TCRdb to about 2017). Libraries were prepared through the immunoSEQ multiplex PCR assay. For the multiplex PCR, a mixture combining 60 forward primers for TCR Vbeta segments and 13 reverse primers for TCR Jbeta segments was used. TCRdb obtained this table from immuneACCESS and retained in-frame rearrangements with V and J assigned. These tables miss some clones; where compared with another copy, unresolved V genes account for less than half of the shortfall, and the remainder is unexplained. This sample's records show 120,000 to 150,000 clones. The top ten hold approximately 2.5% of the sample. The source material was PBMCs. Receptor source: a man aged 40-50 years in good health and CMV-seronegative.

This rearrangement joins TRBV6-5 to TRBJ2-7; 7 bases line up with TRBD2. CDR1 and CDR2 from the germline V gene are MNHEY and SVGAGI. V was pared by 9 bases and J by 6 bases, with 14 bases of the junction left unmatched. This CDR3 is 14 amino acids long. CDR3 region: CARRDSGRVFEQYF. In DNA form, the CDR3 reads TGTGCCAGGAGGGATAGCGGGCGCGTTTTCGAGCAGTACTTC.

This rearrangement joins TRBV6-5 to TRBJ2-3; 9 bases are shared with TRBD1. Trimming removed 4 bases from V and 4 bases from J; junction bases left unmatched: 6. The length of the CDR3 is 15 residues. From germline, CDR1 is MNHEY and CDR2 SVGAGI. The CDR3 coding sequence is TGTGCCAGCAGTTTCCGGGACAGGGTAGCAGATACGCAGTATTTT. The encoded protein is CASSFRDRVADTQYF.

This chain joins TRBV7-2 and TRBJ2-5, with 13 bases fitting TRBD2. From germline, CDR1 is SGHTA and CDR2 FQGNSA. V shed 5 bases and J 5 bases; nucleotides not matched to a gene: 2. The CDR3 contains 14 residues. The CDR3 region is CASSKGLAGETQYF. CDR3 nucleotide sequence: TGTGCCAGCAGCAAGGGACTAGCGGGGGAGACCCAGTACTTC. The variable domain in full, completed from reference TRBV7-2 and TRBJ2-5, reads GAGVSQSPSNKVTEKGKDVELRCDPISGHTALYWYRQSLGQGLEFLIYFQGNSAPDKSGLPSDRFSAERTGGSVSTLTIQRTQQEDSAVYLCASSKGLAGETQYFGPGTRLLVL.

The gene calls are TRBV5-4 and TRBJ1-2, with 7 bases identical to TRBD1. Germline V gene data show CDR1 as SGHNT and CDR2 as YYREEE (reference sequence). The V segment lost 4 bases and the J segment 1 base; nucleotides outside the gene matches: 7. The CDR3 is 15 amino acids. The CDR3 sequence is CASSQPGQLNYGYTF. In DNA form, the CDR3 reads TGTGCCAGCAGCCAGCCGGGACAGCTTAACTATGGCTACACCTTC. Together with reference TRBV5-4 and TRBJ1-2, the CDR3 gives the full variable domain: ETGVTQSPTHLIKTRGQQVTLRCSSQSGHNTVSWYQQALGQGPQFIFQYYREEENGRGNFPPRFSGLQFPNYSSELNVNALELDDSALYLCASSQPGQLNYGYTFGSGTRLTVV.

The chain joins TRBV29-1 to TRBJ1-5, with TRBD1 matching 8 bases. This CDR3 spans 15 amino acids. Trimming removed 5 bases from V and 4 bases from J; junction bases left unmatched: 10. Germline values: CDR1 SQVTM, CDR2 ANQGSEA. The CDR3 reads CSVKYSDRENQPQHF. The CDR3 bases are TGCAGCGTTAAATACTCGGACAGGGAGAATCAGCCCCAGCATTTT.

The chain couples TRBV5-4 to TRBJ1-6, with a possible D match to TRBD1 (6 bases). CDR1 and CDR2 (germline): SGHNT, YYREEE (reference sequence). The CDR3 is made up of 15 amino acids. Trimming took off 2 bases at V and 7 bases at J, with 13 bases between the two ends. Here the CDR3 reads CASSFWGGQNSPLHF. The CDR3 DNA reads TGTGCCAGCAGCTTCTGGGGGGGGCAGAATTCACCCCTCCACTTT.

The chain combines TRBV7-8 with TRBJ2-1; D is undetermined. CDR1 SGHVS and CDR2 FQNEAQ come from the germline V gene. The CDR3 is 16 residues long. The ends were cut back, 5 bases at V and 1 base at J, with 15 bases in the middle. CDR3 loop: CASSPRSYESYNEQFF. In DNA, the CDR3 is TGTGCCAGCAGCCCAAGGAGCTACGAATCCTACAATGAGCAGTTCTTC.

This sequence joins TRBV5-1 and TRBJ1-1; D remains ambiguous. Per germline, CDR1 SGHRS and CDR2 YFSETQ. V was trimmed by 0 bases and J by 4 bases, leaving 7 bases between them. The CDR3 is 13 amino acids. The CDR3 nucleotides are TGCGCCAGCAGCTTGGACAGCGGCACTGAAGCTTTCTTT. Protein: CASSLDSGTEAFF. Full variable domain (rest looked up from reference TRBV5-1 and TRBJ1-1): KAGVTQTPRYLIKTRGQQVTLSCSPISGHRSVSWYQQTPGQGLQFLFEYFSETQRNKGNFPGRFSGRQFSNSRSEMNVSTLELGDSALYLCASSLDSGTEAFFGQGTRLTVV.

CDR3 coding DNA: TGTGCCAGCAGCGTACGACTAGAGACCACCGGGGAGCTGTTTTTT. It codes for CASSVRLETTGELFF. The chain combines TRBV9 with TRBJ2-2; a possible D gene is TRBD2 (6 bases). The CDR3 runs 15 residues. Per germline, CDR1 SGDLS and CDR2 YYNGEE. Trimming took 1 base from V and 4 from J, leaving 11 bases between them.

V usage is TRBV2 and J usage is TRBJ2-5, with a possible D match to TRBD2 (6 bases). Per the germline V gene, CDR1 is SNHLY and CDR2 is FYNNEI. The V end lost 8 bases, the J end lost 6 bases, and 16 bases lay between the germline ends. CDR3 length: 13 amino acids. For the CDR3, the DNA is TGTGCCAGCTCCGCTGGGGGGTGGAAGACCCAGTACTTC. It encodes CASSAGGWKTQYF.